The 20 T cell receptor beta chains below come from one sample, sequenced in a study of identical twins. TCRdb itself ran the 5' RACE reads through MiXCR, one entry per CDR3 protein. The sample lists some 1,700,000 distinct CDR3 sequences, about 31% seen once, with about 0.3% in the top ten. Sequencing was performed on cord blood. The source is a newborn girl in good health.

The chain links TRBV27 to TRBJ2-7; 10 bases are shared with TRBD1. CDR1 is MNHEY and CDR2 is SMNVEV in the germline V gene (reference sequence). V dropped 5 bases and J dropped 5; count of bases not matched to a gene: 6. This CDR3 is 14 amino acids long. The CDR3 region is CASSPGQGTHEQYF. DNA of the CDR3: TGTGCCAGCAGTCCGGGACAGGGGACTCACGAGCAGTACTTC.

CDR3 DNA sequence: TGTGCCAGCAGCCAAGAGTTGGGAAGCCCCCAGCCCCAGCATTTT. The encoded protein is CASSQELGSPQPQHF. The V gene is TRBV4-2, the J gene TRBJ1-5, with D hard to call. Germline assignment: CDR1 LGHNA and CDR2 YNFKEQ. Trimming stripped 0 bases from V and 7 bases from J, with 13 bases between. The CDR3 extends over 15 amino acids.

This clonotype was observed once. Mismatch with germline at one junction end may stem from a read error. The CDR3 DNA reads as TGCGCCGGCAGCTTAACCGCTCCAGGGGGCGGCTACACCTTC. Protein product: CAGSLTAPGGGYTF. V usage is TRBV5-1 and J usage is TRBJ1-2; 8 nucleotides align to TRBD1. Germline assignment: CDR1 SGHRS and CDR2 YFSETQ. The CDR3 contains 14 residues.

This chain joins TRBV24-1 and TRBJ1-5; weak D call: TRBD1 (5 bases). The CDR3 loop spans 16 amino acids. CDR1 is KGHDR, CDR2 SFDVKD, per germline. V lost 2 bases, J lost 0 bases, and 10 bases lay in between. CDR3 loop: CATSDSGTDSNQPQHF. CDR3 nucleotide sequence: TGTGCCACCAGTGATTCCGGGACCGATAGCAATCAGCCCCAGCATTTT.

This clonotype has only a few counts. The gene calls are TRBV20-1 and TRBJ1-6; tentative D call: TRBD1 (5 bases). Germline assignment: CDR1 DFQATT and CDR2 SNEGSKA (reference sequence). The CDR3 sequence is 15 residues long. Trimming took 0 bases from V and 13 from J, leaving 19 bases between them. The CDR3 sequence is CSARDPTEVGAPLHF. Here the CDR3 DNA reads TGCAGTGCTAGAGACCCCACGGAAGTCGGGGCTCCCCTCCACTTT.

The chain uses TRBV12-3 or TRBV12-4 and TRBJ2-4, with a tentative D call TRBD1 (6 bases). The J call may be incorrect, as the DNA end agrees better with TRBJ2-7. CDR3 length equals 15 residues. The CDR3, as DNA: TGTGCCAGCAGCCAAACAGGGAAGGGTTACTACGAGCAGTACTTC. It codes for CASSQTGKGYYEQYF.

The chain recombines TRBV6-5 with TRBJ2-1; 8 nucleotides agree with TRBD1. This CDR3 has 15 amino acids. Trimming took 6 bases from V and 3 from J; bases not matched to a gene: 7. Per germline, CDR1 MNHEY and CDR2 SVGAGI. The CDR3 DNA sequence: TGTGCCAGCAGGGAAGACAGGGGCCGCTACAATGAGCAGTTCTTC. Translation: CASREDRGRYNEQFF.

The chain recombines TRBV28 with TRBJ2-5; TRBD2 might be the D (7 bases). CDR1 and CDR2 (germline): MDHEN, SYDVKM. The CDR3 is 16 residues long. V was cut by 1 base and J by 1 base, with 13 bases left in between. The CDR3 is CASSLFGGGPQETQYF. CDR3 sequence (DNA): TGTGCCAGCAGTTTATTTGGGGGGGGCCCCCAAGAGACCCAGTACTTC.

The chain recombines TRBV28 with TRBJ2-4, with D uncertain. The V gene lost 2 bases and the J gene lost 0 bases, with 11 bases spanning the gap. This CDR3 region has 16 residues. Germline lookup yields CDR1 MDHEN and CDR2 SYDVKM. The CDR3 DNA sequence: TGTGCCAGCAGTTTAGGGCAGCCCGGAGCCAAAAACATTCAGTACTTC. Its protein product is CASSLGQPGAKNIQYF.

This chain joins TRBV27 and TRBJ2-1; D could derive from TRBD1 or TRBD2 (5 bases each). CDR3 length: 15 residues. V lost 3 bases and J lost 2, with 11 bases in between. Germline-derived CDR1 and CDR2 are MNHEY and SMNVEV (reference sequence). The CDR3 sequence: CASSFERGTYNEQFF. The CDR3 DNA is TGTGCCAGCAGTTTTGAGAGGGGAACCTACAATGAGCAGTTCTTC.

This chain joins TRBV27 and TRBJ2-5; D might be TRBD2 (5 bases). The CDR3 consists of 11 residues. Trimming pared 11 bases from V and 11 bases from J, leaving 18 bases between. The germline V gene encodes CDR1 MNHEY and CDR2 SMNVEV (reference sequence). In DNA form, the CDR3 reads TGTGCCCCAGGAGCGCTAGGCGGGCAGTACTTC. Protein product: CAPGALGGQYF.

This clonotype was seen at least ten times. This chain uses TRBV7-8 with TRBJ2-7, with unresolved D. CDR3 length: 12 residues. CDR1 is SGHVS, CDR2 FQNEAQ, per germline. The ends were cut back, 6 bases at V and 4 bases at J, with 10 bases in the middle. CDR3 loop: CASSLMDYEQYF. The CDR3 DNA sequence: TGTGCCAGCAGTTTGATGGATTACGAGCAGTACTTC.

This chain's CDR3 is CAISGSEGSPRYEQFF. Written as DNA, the CDR3 is TGTGCCATCAGTGGGTCGGAAGGCTCCCCCCGCTATGAGCAGTTCTTC. The genes are TRBV10-3 and TRBJ2-1; D is unresolved. The germline V gene encodes CDR1 ENHRY and CDR2 SYGVKD. Trimming stripped 4 bases from V and 8 bases from J, with 21 bases between. The length of the CDR3 is 16 residues.

This clonotype has at least ten counts. The chain carries TRBV5-1 and TRBJ2-3; D remains ambiguous. CDR1 is SGHRS and CDR2 is YFSETQ in the germline V gene. The V end lost 0 bases, the J end lost 3 bases, and 8 bases lay between the germline ends. The CDR3 contains 14 residues. DNA for the CDR3: TGCGCCAGCAGCTTGGTGGGTTTGACAGATACGCAGTATTTT. Translated, it gives CASSLVGLTDTQYF.

This clonotype came up once. V usage is TRBV29-1 and J usage is TRBJ2-7; 8 bases line up with TRBD1. V shed 7 bases and J 3 bases; nucleotides not matched to a gene: 11. The CDR3 has 14 amino acids. Germline assignment: CDR1 SQVTM and CDR2 ANQGSEA. CDR3 loop: CSADRGGAFYEQYF. The CDR3 nucleotides are TGCAGCGCCGACAGGGGCGGCGCATTCTACGAGCAGTACTTC.

The rearrangement uses TRBV5-5 and TRBJ2-7; TRBD1 matches at 9 bases. Germline-derived CDR1 and CDR2 are SGHKS and YYEKEE (reference sequence). Unmatched junction bases numbered 9, after V lost 1 base and J lost 1 base. The CDR3 has 17 residues. The CDR3 reads CASSLYPGQGLSYEQYF. CDR3 DNA sequence: TGTGCCAGCAGCTTGTATCCGGGACAGGGCCTATCCTACGAGCAGTACTTC.

V and J are TRBV20-1 and TRBJ1-4, with D unclear. V was cut by 4 bases and J by 0 bases, with 6 bases left in between. The V gene's germline CDR1 is DFQATT and CDR2 SNEGSKA (reference sequence). The CDR3 has 13 residues. DNA of the CDR3: TGCAGTGCTAAGAAAGCAACTAATGAAAAACTGTTTTTT. Residues: CSAKKATNEKLFF.

This clonotype was observed a handful of times. This chain uses TRBV20-1 with TRBJ2-1; 12 bases match TRBD2. Germline-derived CDR1 and CDR2 are DFQATT and SNEGSKA (reference sequence). This CDR3 is 15 amino acids long. The junction had 6 bases not matched to a gene; V was cut back by 3 bases and J by 6 bases. The CDR3 reads CSARTGLAGVNEQFF. The DNA for the CDR3 is TGCAGTGCTAGGACGGGACTAGCGGGCGTCAATGAGCAGTTCTTC.

The sample holds a few counts of this clonotype. This sequence joins TRBV15 and TRBJ1-1; D is perhaps TRBD1 (5 bases). V was clipped by 0 bases and J by 5 bases, with 10 bases between them. The CDR3 extends over 14 amino acids. Germline V gives CDR1 LNHNV, CDR2 YYDKDF (reference sequence). The CDR3 here is CATSRDGGGTEAFF. The CDR3 DNA sequence: TGTGCCACCAGCAGAGATGGGGGGGGGACTGAAGCTTTCTTT.

The rearrangement joins TRBV10-3 to TRBJ2-5; TRBD2 aligns across 8 bases. The CDR3 loop spans 13 amino acids. Trimming at V came to 6 bases and at J to 2 bases, leaving 2 bases not matched to a gene. Looked up from germline, CDR1 is ENHRY and CDR2 is SYGVKD. The CDR3 DNA follows: TGTGCCATCAGGGGACTAGAACAAGAGACCCAGTACTTC. Amino acids: CAIRGLEQETQYF.